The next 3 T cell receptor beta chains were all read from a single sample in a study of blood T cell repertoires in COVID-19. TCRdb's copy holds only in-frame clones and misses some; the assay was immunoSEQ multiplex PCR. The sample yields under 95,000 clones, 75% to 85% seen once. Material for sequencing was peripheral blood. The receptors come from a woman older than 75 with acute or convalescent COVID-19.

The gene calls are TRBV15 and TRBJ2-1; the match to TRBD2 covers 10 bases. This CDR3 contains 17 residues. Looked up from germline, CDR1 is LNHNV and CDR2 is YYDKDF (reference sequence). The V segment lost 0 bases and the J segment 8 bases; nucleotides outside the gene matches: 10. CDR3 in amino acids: CATSRDAGAGGPHEQFF. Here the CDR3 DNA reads TGTGCCACCAGCAGAGATGCGGGAGCGGGAGGGCCGCATGAGCAGTTCTTC.

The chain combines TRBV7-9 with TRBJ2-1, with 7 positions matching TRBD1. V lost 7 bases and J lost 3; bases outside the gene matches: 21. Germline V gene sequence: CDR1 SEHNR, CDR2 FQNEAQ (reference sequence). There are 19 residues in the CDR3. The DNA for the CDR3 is TGTGCCAGCAATAAACTAAGAATGGACCGGGACAGCCACTACAATGAGCAGTTCTTC. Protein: CASNKLRMDRDSHYNEQFF.

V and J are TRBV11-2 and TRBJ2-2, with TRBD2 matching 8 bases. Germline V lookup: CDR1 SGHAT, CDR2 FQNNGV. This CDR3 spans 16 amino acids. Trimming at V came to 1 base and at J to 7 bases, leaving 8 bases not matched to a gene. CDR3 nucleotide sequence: TGTGCCAGCAGCTTAGGGCCAGCGGGAGTCCACGGGGAGCTGTTTTTT. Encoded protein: CASSLGPAGVHGELFF.